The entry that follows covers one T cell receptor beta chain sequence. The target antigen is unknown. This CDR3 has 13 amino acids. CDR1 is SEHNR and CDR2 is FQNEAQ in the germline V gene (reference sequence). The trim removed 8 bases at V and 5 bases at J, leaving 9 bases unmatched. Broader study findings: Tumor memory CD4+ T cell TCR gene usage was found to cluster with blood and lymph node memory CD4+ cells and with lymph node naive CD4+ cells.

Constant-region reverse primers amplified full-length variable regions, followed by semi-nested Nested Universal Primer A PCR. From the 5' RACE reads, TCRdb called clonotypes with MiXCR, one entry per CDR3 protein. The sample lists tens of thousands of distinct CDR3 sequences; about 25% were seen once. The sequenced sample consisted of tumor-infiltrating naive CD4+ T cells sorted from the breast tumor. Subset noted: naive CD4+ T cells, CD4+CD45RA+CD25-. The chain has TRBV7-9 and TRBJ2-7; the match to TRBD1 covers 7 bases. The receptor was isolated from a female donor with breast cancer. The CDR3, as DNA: TGTGCCAGCGGTATGACAGGGAGACACGAGCAGTACTTC. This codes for CASGMTGRHEQYF.